This note documents a single T cell receptor (beta chain) sequence. These data come from a study of blood T cell repertoires in COVID-19. Clones were sequenced by immunoSEQ multiplex PCR, and TCRdb holds only the in-frame ones, with some missing. The table includes under 350,000 clones, just over 85% detected once. The clonotype originates from a woman in her forties with acute COVID-19. Material: PBMCs or T cells enriched from blood (not recorded which).

CDR3 coding DNA: TGTGCCAGCAGCCACACCTATGGGGAGGGCGCGGATGGCTACACCTTC. Translation gives CASSHTYGEGADGYTF. V is TRBV3-1 (or the pseudogene TRBV3-2) and J is TRBJ1-2, with D uncertain. This CDR3 is 16 amino acids long. Trimming took 3 bases from V and 6 from J, leaving 20 bases between them. The germline CDR1 and CDR2 sequences are LGHDT and YNNKEL (reference sequence).